The clone carrying this T cell receptor (beta chain) was counted once. The sample is drawn from a study of patients and donors after allogeneic stem cell transplantation. MiXCR, run by TCRdb on the RT-PCR reads, gives a single entry per CDR3 protein. Seen here are roughly 940,000 distinct CDR3 sequences, approximately 18% observed once, and the top ten hold around 6%. CDR1 and CDR2 from the germline V gene are MNHNS and SASEGT. CDR3 length: 16 residues. With 0 bases removed from V and 4 bases from J, the gap between germline ends came to 14 bases. This TCR was recovered from a human donor who was either an allogeneic HSCT recipient or a stem cell or donor lymphocyte infusion donor (not recorded which). It is not recorded whose cells these are; they may come from a transplant donor. The sample taken for sequencing was blood, either unsorted or a sorted T cell fraction (not recorded which). The V call is TRBV6-1, the J call TRBJ2-3; TRBD2 might be the D (6 bases). The CDR3: CASSEAFGRKPDTQYF. Written as DNA, the CDR3 is TGTGCCAGCAGTGAAGCATTCGGGAGAAAGCCAGATACGCAGTATTTT.